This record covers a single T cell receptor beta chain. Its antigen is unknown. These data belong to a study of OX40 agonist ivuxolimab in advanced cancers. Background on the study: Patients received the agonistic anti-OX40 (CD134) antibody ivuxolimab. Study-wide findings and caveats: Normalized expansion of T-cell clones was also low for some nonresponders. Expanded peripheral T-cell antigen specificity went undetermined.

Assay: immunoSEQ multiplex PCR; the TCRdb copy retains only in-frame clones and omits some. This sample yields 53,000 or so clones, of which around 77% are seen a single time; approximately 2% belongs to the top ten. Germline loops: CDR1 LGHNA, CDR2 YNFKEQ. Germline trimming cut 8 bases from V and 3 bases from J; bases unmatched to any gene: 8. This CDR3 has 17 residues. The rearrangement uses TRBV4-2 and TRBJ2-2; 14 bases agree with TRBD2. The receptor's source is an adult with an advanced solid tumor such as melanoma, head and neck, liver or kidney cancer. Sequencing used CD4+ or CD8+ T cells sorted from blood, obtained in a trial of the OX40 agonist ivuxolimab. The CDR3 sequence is CASGLGTSGGYTGELFF. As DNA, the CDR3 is TGTGCCAGCGGCCTCGGGACTAGCGGGGGATACACCGGGGAGCTGTTTTTT.